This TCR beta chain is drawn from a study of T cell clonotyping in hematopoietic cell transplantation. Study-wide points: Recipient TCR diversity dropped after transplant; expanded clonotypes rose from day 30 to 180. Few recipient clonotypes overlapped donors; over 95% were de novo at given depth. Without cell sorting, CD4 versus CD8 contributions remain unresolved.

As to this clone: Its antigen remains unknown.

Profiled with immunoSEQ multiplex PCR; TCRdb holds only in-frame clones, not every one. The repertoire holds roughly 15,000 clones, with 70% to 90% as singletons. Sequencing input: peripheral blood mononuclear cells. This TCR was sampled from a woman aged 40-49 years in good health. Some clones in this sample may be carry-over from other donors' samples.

The CDR3: CASSQDEASWTSHPQYF. The CDR3 nucleotides read TGCGCCAGCAGCCAAGATGAGGCTTCTTGGACTAGCCACCCTCAGTACTTC. The rearrangement uses TRBV4-3 and TRBJ2-7, with 8 bases fitting TRBD2. This CDR3 region has 17 residues. V was pared by 0 bases and J by 10 bases, with 17 bases of the junction left unmatched. The germline V gene has CDR1 LGHNA and CDR2 YSLEER.